This T cell receptor (beta chain) emerged from a study of cytomegalovirus exposure and HLA in healthy donors. Study-level information: In a later analysis, the approximately 120 validation repertoires were reported to have used the same platform as the approximately 620 first-cohort repertoires. Study-wide results and limits: Some public TCRs appeared in many individuals, while most sequences were rare. Cytomegalovirus status, reportedly, was diagnosed with high specificity and sensitivity by the classifier. In the roughly 110 validation repertoires, just under 95% of cluster scores exceeded 0, per a later analysis.

Turning to this clone: What it binds is not known.

CDR1 is SGHNT, CDR2 YENEEA, per germline. The CDR3 is 15 residues long. Trimming took 4 bases from V and 4 from J; bases not matched to a gene: 7. Sequencing was performed with immunoSEQ multiplex PCR; in TCRdb, only in-frame clones are kept and a portion is missing. Of 200,000 to 250,000 clones in the sample, roughly 83% were seen once. The rearrangement uses TRBV11-3 and TRBJ2-1, with 7 nucleotides matching TRBD2. The source of this sequence is a young woman in good health and CMV-seronegative. Sequenced sample: PBMCs. Written as DNA, the CDR3 is TGTGCCAGCAGCTCGGGCGGGGGAGTTTACAATGAGCAGTTCTTC. Protein: CASSSGGGVYNEQFF. Filled out from reference TRBV11-3 and TRBJ2-1, the complete variable domain reads EAGVVQSPRYKIIEKKQPVAFWCNPISGHNTLYWYLQNLGQGPELLIRYENEEAVDDSQLPKDRFSAERLKGVDSTLKIQPAELGDSAVYLCASSSGGGVYNEQFFGPGTRLTVL.